This TCR beta chain was retrieved from a study of T cell repertoires in cytomegalovirus infection. On the study more broadly: Public TCR beta signatures were indicative of both CMV infection and a matching HLA type.

TCRdb fed the reads into MiXCR, producing one record per CDR3 protein. Of 400,000 or so distinct CDR3 sequences in the sample, under 40% were seen once. This CDR3 is built from 14 residues. CDR1 is SGHNT, CDR2 YENEEA, per germline. What was sequenced was PBMCs. The receptor's source is a human donor in good health (CMV status not recorded). Some clones in this sample may be carry-over from other donors' samples. The chain couples TRBV11-3 to TRBJ2-7; 11 bases map to TRBD1. The CDR3 coding sequence is TGTTCCATCAGCTTAGGACAGGGGGCTTACGAGCAGTACTTC. This sequence encodes CSISLGQGAYEQYF.